This TCR beta chain was found in a study of T cell clonality in common variable immunodeficiency. Germline-derived CDR1 and CDR2 are SGHNT and YENEEA. V was cut by 5 bases and J by 8 bases, with 14 bases left in between. This CDR3 is 13 amino acids long. Caucasian heritage predominated among both patients and controls. Equal genomic DNA amounts from CVID and control samples were sequenced. The method was immunoSEQ multiplex PCR; TCRdb's version includes in-frame clones alone and lacks a portion of them. The table lists under 40,000 clones, no singletons, with 0.95% in the top ten. The study, taken as a whole, reports: CVID subjects had higher TCRbeta clonality than healthy controls, most marked in about a third. Shared TCRbeta clones were fewer between CVID subjects than controls.

This clone was counted ten times or more. The target antigen is unknown. Read sequence stops 3 residues before the CDR3 end, and the germline J gene provides the missing end. Input material: peripheral blood mononuclear cells. The sequence derives from a person aged 18 to 70 in good health. This chain links TRBV11-3 with TRBJ2-3, with a weak D call TRBD1 (6 bases). This CDR3 reads CASSVTGSPTQYF. The sequenced CDR3 bases are TGTGCCAGCAGCGTTACAGGGTCCCCTACG.